The present T cell receptor beta chain was sequenced within a study of sequential checkpoint blockade in melanoma. The wider study: Patients were randomized 1:1 to nivolumab-then-ipilimumab or ipilimumab-then-nivolumab first-line. Under 25 patients had matched tumor biopsies before treatment and at week 13 after nivolumab or ipilimumab alone. TCRbeta immunosequencing was performed on DNA from roughly 99 pretreatment melanoma tumor samples.

A remark on this clone: Its antigen is still unknown.

Treatment here: randomized to nivolumab then ipilimumab (arm A) or the reverse (arm B). Produced via immunoSEQ multiplex PCR; TCRdb's table is partial and in-frame only. This table holds roughly 20,000 clones, roughly 30% found once. The study's findings and limits: Clinical benefit was about 30 times likelier when tumor T-cell fraction and clonality increased.

Trimming removed 4 bases from V and 4 bases from J; junction bases left unmatched: 7. Germline V gene sequence: CDR1 SGHRS, CDR2 YFSETQ. CDR3 length: 14 residues. The sequence came from a human donor with melanoma. Sequenced here: tumor tissue (inferred from file names), sampled from a patient given nivolumab and ipilimumab in sequence. The chain has TRBV5-1 and TRBJ1-1, with 7 nucleotides matching TRBD1. CDR3 in amino acids: CASSPPGGSTEAFF. Here the CDR3 DNA reads TGCGCCAGCAGCCCCCCAGGGGGGAGCACTGAAGCTTTCTTT. Using reference TRBV5-1 and TRBJ1-1 for the parts outside the CDR3, the full variable domain is KAGVTQTPRYLIKTRGQQVTLSCSPISGHRSVSWYQQTPGQGLQFLFEYFSETQRNKGNFPGRFSGRQFSNSRSEMNVSTLELGDSALYLCASSPPGGSTEAFFGQGTRLTVV.